The subject of this entry is one T cell receptor (beta chain). This clonotype was counted at least ten times. It lacks a known antigen. No much larger clone is present one base from it, and per-base qualities are unavailable. The library was prepared using multiplex PCR. For sequencing, an Illumina HiSeq 4000 was employed. CDR3 regions were amplified by Arm-PCR with iRepertoire HTBI primers to construct TCR beta libraries. Gel purification was performed on PCR products prior to sequencing. As for how the authors treated the data: Gene usage analysis of CDR3 amino acid clonotypes relied on the 60 or so TRBV and 13 to 15 TRBJ segments identified across samples. Filtered high-quality paired reads were merged into contigs using COPE and FqMerger. BLAST was used to align contigs to IMGT TRBV, TRBD and TRBJ reference genes, and CDR3 was defined according to IMGT. Any clonotype with a frequency above 0.1% was classified as a highly expanded clone. Repertoire diversity was measured by Shannon entropy, and V-J evenness by the Gini coefficient. A clonotype found in more than one individual was treated as public. TCRdb reprocessing: public reads trimmed at Q25 with fastp, clones called with MiXCR, in-frame beta chains kept. All rows with the same CDR3 protein become a single entry with the most common DNA and genes. TCRdb's processing, not the authors', yielded these V and J calls. This sample has over 500,000 distinct CDR3 sequences in its table, and roughly 15% of those were observed once. The ten largest clones take up approximately 12% of the sample.

These data are taken from a study of regulatory T cells in long-lasting Graves disease (dated by TCRdb to about 2021). Some background on the complete study: In the newly diagnosed Graves' disease group, patients had been taking antithyroid drugs for less than 3 months. Patients with persistent Graves' disease were compared with patients with newly diagnosed Graves' disease using TCR sequencing and RNA sequencing of peripheral blood. The study took place in China and was registered as a clinical trial. TCR sequencing covered some 13 persistent and some 20 newly diagnosed Graves' disease patients, 33 samples in total.

What the research found in general, with its limitations: Compared with newly diagnosed patients, patients with persistent Graves' disease had lower TCR Shannon entropy and fewer highly expanded clones, which suggests clonal expansion. Sequencing and analysis were limited to the TCR beta chain. Patients with persistent disease shared more public clonotypes (approximately 2,500) than newly diagnosed patients did (more than 900). As a limitation, the authors acknowledged that the small sample size may reduce accuracy. Only peripheral blood was studied, because thyroid tissue, the primary lesion, was inaccessible. TRBV28, TRBJ1-2 and TRBJ2-5 were preferentially used in persistent disease, while TRBV20-1 and TRBJ2-1 were favored in newly diagnosed disease.

The sample's time point label, in plain terms: newly diagnosed GD, antithyroid drugs for less than 3 months. For both TCR sequencing and RNA sequencing, RNA was extracted from PBMCs using TRIzol. The diagnosis of Graves' disease was made according to American Thyroid Association guidelines. The patients came from an endocrinology department in Xi'an, China. Each patient gave 7 to 9.5 milliliters of peripheral blood, collected in an EDTA anticoagulant tube. Ficoll Paque Plus density gradient separation was used to isolate PBMCs, and no additional T cell sorting was done. RNA quality was checked with an Agilent 2100 Bioanalyzer and agarose gel, and concentration with a NanoDrop 2000. Including cysteine and phenylalanine, the CDR3 has 13 amino acids. Only the CDR3 portion is preserved as DNA: 39 bases, with reading frame beginning at the first base. The germline V gene sets CDR1 to MDHEN and CDR2 to SYDVKM.

These data were also filed under a second study, of T cells in Graves' hyperthyroidism and ophthalmopathy. As noted in the second study: Graves' hyperthyroidism was defined as stable when no progression to ophthalmopathy occurred over 18 months of follow-up. Hyperthyroidism patients were newly diagnosed, had a disease duration of under 2 months, and were aged 18 to 65 years. Any patient with an uncontrolled infection, another autoimmune disease, pregnancy or lactation was excluded. Clinical symptoms, serum thyroxine and TRAb, thyroid ultrasound, and orbital computed tomography formed the basis for the diagnoses. The first round of RT-PCR for the TCR CDR3 was performed with the HTBI primer set and the Qiagen OneStep RT-PCR kit. Blood samples also contained most of the expanded thyroid clonotypes (frequency above 0.001), which suggests that blood repertoires may reflect thyroid immune responses. A 13 V-J signature model separated ophthalmopathy from stable hyperthyroidism, with roughly 88% sensitivity and roughly 81% specificity in cross-validation and 80%/75% in testing. In validation, progression to ophthalmopathy was predicted by the model with around 71% sensitivity and roughly 76% specificity, a median of approximately 6.5 months before onset. TCR V-J signatures able to tell the groups apart were searched for in a discovery cohort of some 97 patients, of whom more than 40 had Graves' ophthalmopathy and 55 to 60 had stable Graves' hyperthyroidism. Prospective prediction of ophthalmopathy was tested in an independent validation cohort of approximately 19 hyperthyroidism patients and around 16 patients who later progressed to ophthalmopathy. The 100 discovery patients were divided at random into training and test sets in a 7:3 ratio. In addition, the study compared T-cell repertoires in thyroid tissue and in blood from five to seven Graves' hyperthyroidism patients. Following sampling, methimazole starting at 30 mg daily was given to hyperthyroidism patients, and high-dose intravenous methylprednisolone was given to ophthalmopathy patients. Libraries were constructed in a second round of multiplex PCR, after which size selection and purification were carried out. The libraries were sequenced on an Illumina HiSeq2000 using paired-end 100 bp reads. Raw data were processed with SOAPnuke, discarding reads with adapters, uncalled bases, mean Phred below 15, or no exact constant-primer or identifier match. COPE v1.2.5 was used to merge high-quality paired reads, and clonotypes were defined as unique nucleotide sequences. Clonotypes were aligned to IMGT TRBV, TRBD and TRBJ reference segments using MiTCR v1.1. The analysis was restricted to V-J combinations with a frequency above 0.0001, which together covered 99% to 99.2% of the repertoires. A TCS score was defined as the ratio of F50 (clonal expansion) to E x V (chaos), with BLOSUM62-based TCRdist applied between CDR3 peptides within each V-J. Welch's t-statistics and random forest reduced roughly 530 V-J features to under 15, which were used in a naive Bayes classifier (R e1071). Sample size was not statistically predetermined, and blinding of investigators to group allocation was not performed. TCR Vbeta CDR3 sequencing of 120 to 150 peripheral blood samples (around 45 ophthalmopathy, 75 to 85 hyperthyroidism and roughly 17 progressor patients) is reported in the paper.

The receptor's source is a man aged 18 to 30 with Graves disease. Donor details come from another sample of the same person, matched by shared clones. Material: peripheral blood mononuclear cells (PBMCs), obtained at new diagnosis, from a patient treated with antithyroid drugs. Here the chain combines TRBV28 and TRBJ1-1; perhaps TRBD1 is the D gene, with 5 bases matching. The DNA reads as follows: TGTGGCGCAATACGGGCAGGGCGGACTGAAGCTTTCTTT. Translated, it gives CGAIRAGRTEAFF. Reference TRBV28 and TRBJ1-1 proteins supply the regions before and after the CDR3; the full variable domain is: DVKVTQSSRYLVKRTGEKVFLECVQDMDHENMFWYRQDPGLGLRLIYFSYDVKMKEKGDIPEGYSVSREKKERFSLILESASTNQTSMYLCGAIRAGRTEAFFGQGTRLTVV.